These 14 T cell receptor beta chains share one sample of origin, sequenced in a study of CD8+ T cells in alopecia areata. It was cDNA, reverse transcribed from extracted RNA, that served as the sequencing template. The assay was immunoSEQ multiplex PCR, and TCRdb's table has in-frame clones only and misses some. The profile shows 150,000 to 200,000 clones, 59% of them singletons. The sequences come from CD4+ T cells sorted from blood, collected at week 0. Every receptor here comes from a human donor with alopecia areata.

The rearrangement uses TRBV30 and TRBJ2-7, with 8 bases fitting TRBD1. Germline assignment: CDR1 GTSNPN and CDR2 SVGIG (reference sequence). The CDR3 sequence is 13 residues long. J was trimmed by 2 bases and V by 8 bases; bases with no gene match: 8. DNA of the CDR3: TGTGCCAGCCGGGACAGGAATACCTACGAGCAGTACTTC. Amino acid sequence: CASRDRNTYEQYF.

The chain is built from TRBV29-1 and TRBJ2-3; the D gene is possibly TRBD1 (6 bases). The V gene lost 6 bases and the J gene lost 4 bases, with 14 bases spanning the gap. The germline V gene has CDR1 SQVTM and CDR2 ANQGSEA. The CDR3 contains 13 residues. The CDR3 DNA reads TGCAGCGTAACAGGGCCAAGCGCAGATACGCAGTATTTT. Its protein is CSVTGPSADTQYF.

This clone was counted only a few times. The chain is built from TRBV9 and TRBJ2-2, with 15 bases fitting TRBD2. CDR1 is SGDLS, CDR2 YYNGEE, per germline. CDR3 length equals 16 residues. V shed 4 bases, J shed 4 bases, and the junction held 2 bases outside the gene matches. The CDR3 DNA is TGTGCCAGCAGCCTGGGACTAGCGGGGGGCACCGGGGAGCTGTTTTTT. Encoded protein: CASSLGLAGGTGELFF.

The genes are TRBV18 and TRBJ2-1, with 9 bases identical to TRBD2. The CDR3 runs to 16 residues. Germline V CDR1 and CDR2: KGHSH, LQKENI. V dropped 4 bases and J dropped 0; count of bases not matched to a gene: 4. This chain's CDR3 is CASSRQLAGSYNEQFF. The CDR3 region has the DNA TGTGCCAGCTCACGACAACTAGCGGGCTCCTACAATGAGCAGTTCTTC. Using reference TRBV18 and TRBJ2-1 for the parts outside the CDR3, the full variable domain is NAGVMQNPRHLVRRRGQEARLRCSPMKGHSHVYWYRQLPEEGLKFMVYLQKENIIDESGMPKERFSAEFPKEGPSILRIQQVVRGDSAAYFCASSRQLAGSYNEQFFGPGTRLTVL.

The chain has TRBV7-9 and TRBJ2-5; 12 positions match TRBD1. V was clipped by 6 bases and J by 4 bases; unmatched bases: 6. The CDR3 runs to 15 residues. Germline V gene lookup returns CDR1 SEHNR and CDR2 FQNEAQ (reference sequence). The CDR3 DNA reads TGTGCCAGCAGTTTCCGGGACAGGGGGCGAGAGACCCAGTACTTC. This gives the protein CASSFRDRGRETQYF.

The V gene is TRBV5-1, the J gene TRBJ2-7; D ambiguous. V lost 4 bases, J lost 1 base, and 12 bases lay in between. This CDR3 spans 14 amino acids. From germline, CDR1 is SGHRS and CDR2 YFSETQ. The CDR3: CASSPLTRSYEQYF. The CDR3 DNA follows: TGCGCCAGCAGCCCACTAACACGATCCTACGAGCAGTACTTC.

The CDR3 region is CASSEAGELFF. The CDR3 DNA sequence: TGTGCCAGCAGTGAAGCCGGGGAGCTGTTTTTT. V usage is TRBV2 and J usage is TRBJ2-2, with no clear D. The CDR3 runs 11 residues. Germline loops: CDR1 SNHLY, CDR2 FYNNEI. Between the trimmed V and J ends, which lost 0 bases and 7 bases, there was a span of 0 bases.

This clone was seen a handful of times. J is TRBJ1-6 and V is TRBV7-8; D gene ambiguous. Germline V gives CDR1 SGHVS, CDR2 FQNEAQ. V was pared by 7 bases and J by 7 bases, with 23 bases between. The CDR3 is 17 residues long. CDR3 protein: CASNQPDGPLRNSPLHF. The CDR3 DNA is TGTGCCAGCAACCAGCCTGACGGGCCGTTAAGGAATTCACCCCTCCACTTT.

In this sample, this clone turned up a few times. The V and J genes are TRBV23-1 and TRBJ2-6; D gene ambiguous. TRBV23-1 is classed as an ORF, of uncertain function. The V and J ends lost 5 bases and 0 bases respectively, with 5 bases between them. The CDR3 has 14 amino acids. The CDR3 coding sequence is TGCGCCAGCAGTACCAGCTCTGGGGCCAACGTCCTGACTTTC. Protein sequence: CASSTSSGANVLTF.

This clone showed up just a few times. This rearrangement joins TRBV7-8 to TRBJ2-5; no clear D gene. The length of the CDR3 is 13 residues. Deletions cut 6 bases from V and 4 bases from J, with 12 bases between. Germline CDR1 SGHVS, CDR2 FQNEAQ. CDR3 coding DNA: TGTGCCAGCAGATCATCGATGGGAGAGACCCAGTACTTC. Amino acids: CASRSSMGETQYF.

This clone turned up a few times. Other DNA sequences within the sample encode an identical CDR3. The chain carries TRBV5-1 and TRBJ2-2; D unresolved. CDR3 length equals 14 residues. Germline-derived CDR1 and CDR2 are SGHRS and YFSETQ. V dropped 0 bases and J dropped 4 bases, with 7 bases sitting between them. CDR3: CASSLEGGTGELFF. DNA for the CDR3: TGCGCCAGCAGCTTGGAAGGCGGCACCGGGGAGCTGTTTTTT.

With regard to this clone: This specimen includes other DNA sequences encoding the same CDR3. The J gene is TRBJ2-7, the V gene TRBV30, with D perhaps TRBD1 (6 bases). The CDR3 sequence is 12 residues long. CDR1 and CDR2 (germline): GTSNPN, SVGIG (reference sequence). Trimming removed 0 bases at V and 3 bases at J, with 6 bases between. The CDR3 nucleotides are TGTGCCTGGAGTGTACAGGGCTACGAGCAGTACTTC. Its protein product is CAWSVQGYEQYF.

The rearrangement links TRBV5-6 to TRBJ1-2, with unresolved D. The CDR3 covers 12 residues. Between the trimmed V and J ends, which lost 0 bases and 5 bases, there was a span of 5 bases. The germline gives CDR1 SGHDT, CDR2 YYEEEE. CDR3 in amino acids: CASSLAEYGYTF. In DNA, the CDR3 is TGTGCCAGCAGCTTGGCGGAGTATGGCTACACCTTC.

This clone has only a few counts. This chain uses TRBV29-1 with TRBJ1-2; 8 bases match TRBD1. The CDR3 has 13 amino acids. Trimming removed 4 bases from V and 7 bases from J; junction bases left unmatched: 8. Germline CDR1 SQVTM, CDR2 ANQGSEA. The CDR3: CSVAGGSPGGYTF. In DNA form, the CDR3 reads TGCAGCGTTGCAGGGGGCAGTCCTGGTGGCTACACCTTC.